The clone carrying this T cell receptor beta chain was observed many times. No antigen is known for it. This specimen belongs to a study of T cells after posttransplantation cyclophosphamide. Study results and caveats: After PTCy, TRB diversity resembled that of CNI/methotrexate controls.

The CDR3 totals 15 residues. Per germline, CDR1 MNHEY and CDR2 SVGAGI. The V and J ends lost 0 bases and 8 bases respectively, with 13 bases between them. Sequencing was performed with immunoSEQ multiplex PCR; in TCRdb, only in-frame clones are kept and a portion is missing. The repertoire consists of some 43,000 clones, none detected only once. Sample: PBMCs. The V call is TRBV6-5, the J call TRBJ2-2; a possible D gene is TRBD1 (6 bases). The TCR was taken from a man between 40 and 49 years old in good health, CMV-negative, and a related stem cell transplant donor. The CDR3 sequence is CASSYSQPGEGELFF. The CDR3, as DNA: TGTGCCAGCAGTTACTCTCAGCCAGGGGAGGGGGAGCTGTTTTTT.